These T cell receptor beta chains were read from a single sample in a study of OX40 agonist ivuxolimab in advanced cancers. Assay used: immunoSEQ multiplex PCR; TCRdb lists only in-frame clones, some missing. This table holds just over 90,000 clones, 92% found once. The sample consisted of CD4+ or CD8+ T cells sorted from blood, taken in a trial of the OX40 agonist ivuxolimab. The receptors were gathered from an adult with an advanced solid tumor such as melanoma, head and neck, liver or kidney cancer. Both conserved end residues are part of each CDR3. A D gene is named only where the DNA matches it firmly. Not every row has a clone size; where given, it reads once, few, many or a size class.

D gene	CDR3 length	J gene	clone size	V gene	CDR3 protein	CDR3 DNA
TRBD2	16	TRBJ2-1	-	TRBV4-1	CASSPGLAGSYNEQFF	TGCGCCAGCAGCCCTGGACTAGCGGGCTCCTACAATGAGCAGTTCTTC
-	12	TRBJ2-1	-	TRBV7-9	CASSRTDNEQFF	TGTGCCAGCAGTAGGACAGACAATGAGCAGTTCTTC
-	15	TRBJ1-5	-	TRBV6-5	CASSPGPGGNQPQHF	TGTGCCAGCAGCCCCGGGCCAGGGGGCAATCAGCCCCAGCATTTT
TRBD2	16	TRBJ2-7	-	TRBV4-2	CASSQTSGRRSYEQYF	TGTGCCAGCAGCCAGACTAGCGGGAGGAGATCCTACGAGCAGTACTTC
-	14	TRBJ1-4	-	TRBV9	CASSVDNTNEKLFF	TGTGCCAGCAGCGTAGACAATACTAATGAAAAACTGTTTTTT
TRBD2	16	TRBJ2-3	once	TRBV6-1	CASSVRAGEATDTQYF	TGTGCCAGCAGTGTACGGGCGGGAGAAGCGACAGATACGCAGTATTTT
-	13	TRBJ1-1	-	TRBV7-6	CASSPLFLTEAFF	TGTGCCAGCAGCCCCCTATTCCTCACTGAAGCTTTCTTT
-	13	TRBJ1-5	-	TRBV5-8	CASSLGPDSPQHF	TGTGCCAGCAGCTTGGGTCCAGATTCGCCCCAGCATTTT
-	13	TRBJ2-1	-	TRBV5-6	CASSFGAANEQFF	TGTGCCAGCAGCTTTGGGGCGGCCAATGAGCAGTTCTTC
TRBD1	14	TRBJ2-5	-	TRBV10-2	CASSETGEEETQYF	TGCGCCAGCAGTGAGACAGGGGAAGAAGAGACCCAGTACTTC
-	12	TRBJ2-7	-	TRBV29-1	CSVENRMGEQYF	TGCAGCGTTGAAAACCGGATGGGGGAGCAGTACTTC
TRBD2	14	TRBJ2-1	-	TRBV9	CASSGGSSYNEQFF	TGTGCCAGCAGCGGCGGGAGTTCCTACAATGAGCAGTTCTTC
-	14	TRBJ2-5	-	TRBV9	CASSVGGTGETQYF	TGTGCCAGCAGCGTAGGAGGGACGGGAGAGACCCAGTACTTC
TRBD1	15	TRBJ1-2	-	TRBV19	CASSPPDRGGYGYTF	TGTGCCAGTAGCCCACCCGACAGGGGAGGTTATGGCTACACCTTC
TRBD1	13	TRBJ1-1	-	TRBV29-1	CSVEGRTGPEAFF	TGCAGCGTTGAGGGCCGGACAGGGCCTGAAGCTTTCTTT
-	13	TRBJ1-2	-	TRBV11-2	CASSHKDNYGYTF	TGTGCCAGCAGTCATAAGGATAACTATGGCTACACCTTC
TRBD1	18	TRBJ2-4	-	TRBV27	CASSDRDRGPRAKNIQYF	TGTGCCAGCAGTGACCGGGACAGAGGGCCCCGAGCCAAAAACATTCAGTACTTC
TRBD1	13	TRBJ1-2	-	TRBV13	CASSTGTGSGYTF	TGTGCCAGCAGCACCGGGACAGGGTCTGGCTACACCTTC
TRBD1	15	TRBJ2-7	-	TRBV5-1	CASSLEGQSPYEQYF	TGCGCCAGCAGCTTGGAGGGACAGAGCCCGTACGAGCAGTACTTC
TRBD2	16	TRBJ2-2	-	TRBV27	CASSLQAGESTGELFF	TGTGCCAGCAGTCTTCAAGCGGGAGAGTCGACCGGGGAGCTGTTTTTT
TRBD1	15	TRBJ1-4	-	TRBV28	CASSFLQGRNEKLFF	TGTGCCAGCAGTTTCTTACAGGGGAGGAATGAAAAACTGTTTTTT
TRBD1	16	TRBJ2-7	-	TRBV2	CASQEAGGMGLYEQYF	TGTGCCAGTCAGGAGGCAGGGGGCATGGGTCTGTACGAGCAGTACTTC
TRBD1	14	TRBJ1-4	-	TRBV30	CAWSGDRADEKLFF	TGTGCCTGGAGTGGGGACAGGGCTGATGAAAAACTGTTTTTT
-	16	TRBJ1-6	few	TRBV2	CASSRRAAGKKSPLHF	TGTGCCAGCAGCCGGAGGGCGGCAGGGAAGAAATCACCCCTCCACTTT
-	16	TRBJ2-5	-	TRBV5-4	CASSQDEGPLQETQYF	TGTGCCAGCAGCCAGGATGAAGGGCCCCTACAAGAGACCCAGTACTTC
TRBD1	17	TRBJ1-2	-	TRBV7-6	CASSLRGQGDVDYGYTF	TGTGCCAGCAGCTTACGAGGACAGGGCGATGTTGACTATGGCTACACCTTC
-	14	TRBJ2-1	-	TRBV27	CASSLAGTYNEQFF	TGTGCCAGCAGTTTAGCCGGGACATACAATGAGCAGTTCTTC
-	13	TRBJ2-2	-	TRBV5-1	CASSSNGGGELFF	TGCGCCAGCAGCTCAAACGGGGGTGGGGAGCTGTTTTTT
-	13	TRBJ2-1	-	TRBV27	CASKGRAYNEQFF	TGTGCCAGCAAGGGCAGGGCCTACAATGAGCAGTTCTTC
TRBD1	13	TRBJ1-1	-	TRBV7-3	CASSLSGGTEAFF	TGTGCCAGCAGCTTATCAGGGGGCACTGAAGCTTTCTTT
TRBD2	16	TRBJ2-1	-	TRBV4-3	CASSQSHSGGDNEQFF	TGCGCCAGCAGTCAAAGCCATAGCGGGGGGGACAATGAGCAGTTCTTC
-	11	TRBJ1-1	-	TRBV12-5	CASGFGTEAFF	TGTGCTAGTGGTTTCGGCACTGAAGCTTTCTTT
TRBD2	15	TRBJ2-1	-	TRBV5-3	CARSLGGLAGPWQFF	TGTGCCAGAAGCTTGGGCGGACTAGCGGGACCATGGCAGTTCTTC
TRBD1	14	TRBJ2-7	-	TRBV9	CASSHRDRVYEQYF	TGTGCCAGCAGCCACCGGGACAGGGTCTACGAGCAGTACTTC
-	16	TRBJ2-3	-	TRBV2	CASSELVSSSTDTQYF	TGTGCCAGCAGTGAACTAGTCAGCTCTAGCACAGATACGCAGTATTTT
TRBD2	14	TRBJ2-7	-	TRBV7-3	CASSSGGGSYEQYF	TGTGCCAGCAGCTCTGGCGGGGGGTCCTACGAGCAGTACTTC
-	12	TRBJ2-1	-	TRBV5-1	CASSSDRNEQFF	TGCGCCAGCAGCTCGGACCGGAATGAGCAGTTCTTC
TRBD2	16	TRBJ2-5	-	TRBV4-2	CASSQSQRGGRETQYF	TGTGCCAGCAGCCAATCCCAGCGGGGGGGCCGAGAGACCCAGTACTTC
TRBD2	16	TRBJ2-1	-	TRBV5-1	CASSPAVGLADNEQFF	TGCGCCAGCAGCCCAGCAGTAGGACTAGCCGACAATGAGCAGTTCTTC
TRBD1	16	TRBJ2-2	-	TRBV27	CASSLDRVLNTGELFF	TGTGCCAGCAGTTTGGACAGGGTATTGAACACCGGGGAGCTGTTTTTT
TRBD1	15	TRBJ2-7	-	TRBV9	CASSPGTGTAYEQYF	TGTGCCAGCAGCCCTGGGACAGGAACAGCGTACGAGCAGTACTTC
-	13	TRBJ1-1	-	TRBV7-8	CASSLLTGSEAFF	TGTGCCAGCAGCTTACTCACAGGGTCGGAAGCTTTCTTT